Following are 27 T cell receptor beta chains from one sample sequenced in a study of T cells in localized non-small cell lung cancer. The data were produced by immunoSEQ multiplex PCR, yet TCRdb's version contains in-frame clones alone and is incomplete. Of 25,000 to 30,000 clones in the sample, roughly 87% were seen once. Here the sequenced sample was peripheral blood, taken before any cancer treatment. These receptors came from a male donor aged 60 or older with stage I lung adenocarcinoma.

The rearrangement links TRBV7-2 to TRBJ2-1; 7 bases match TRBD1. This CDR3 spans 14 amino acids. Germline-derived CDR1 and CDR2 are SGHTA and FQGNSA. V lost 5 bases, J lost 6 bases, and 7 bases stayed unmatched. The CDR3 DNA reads TGTGCCAGCAGCCCCGGGACAGTCTCCAATGAGCAGTTCTTC. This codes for CASSPGTVSNEQFF. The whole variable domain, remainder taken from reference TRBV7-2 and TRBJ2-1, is GAGVSQSPSNKVTEKGKDVELRCDPISGHTALYWYRQSLGQGLEFLIYFQGNSAPDKSGLPSDRFSAERTGGSVSTLTIQRTQQEDSAVYLCASSPGTVSNEQFFGPGTRLTVL.

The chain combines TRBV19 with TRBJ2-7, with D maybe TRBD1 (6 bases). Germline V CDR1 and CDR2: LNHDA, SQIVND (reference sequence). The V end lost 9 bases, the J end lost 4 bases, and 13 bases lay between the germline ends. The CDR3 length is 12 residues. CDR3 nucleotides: TGTGCCAGCGGACAGACAGGATACGAGCAGTACTTC. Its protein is CASGQTGYEQYF.

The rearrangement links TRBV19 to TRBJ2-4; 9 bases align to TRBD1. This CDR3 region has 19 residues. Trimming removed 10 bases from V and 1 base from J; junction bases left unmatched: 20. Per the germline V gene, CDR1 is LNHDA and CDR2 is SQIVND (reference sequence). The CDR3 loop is CATNGRDRVSRFAKNIQYF. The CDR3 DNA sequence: TGTGCCACCAACGGCCGGGACAGGGTAAGTAGATTTGCCAAAAACATTCAGTACTTC.

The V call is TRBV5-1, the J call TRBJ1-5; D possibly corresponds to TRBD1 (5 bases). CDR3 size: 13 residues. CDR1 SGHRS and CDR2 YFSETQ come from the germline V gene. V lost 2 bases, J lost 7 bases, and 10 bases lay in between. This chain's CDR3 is CASSFWGEQPQHF. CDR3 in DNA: TGCGCCAGCAGCTTTTGGGGGGAACAGCCCCAGCATTTT.

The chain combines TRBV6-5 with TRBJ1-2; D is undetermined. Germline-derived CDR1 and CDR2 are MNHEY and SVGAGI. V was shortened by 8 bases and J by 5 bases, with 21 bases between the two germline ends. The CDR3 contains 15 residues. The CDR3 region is CASAAGLGKMYGYTF. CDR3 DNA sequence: TGTGCCAGCGCTGCCGGGCTGGGCAAAATGTATGGCTACACCTTC.

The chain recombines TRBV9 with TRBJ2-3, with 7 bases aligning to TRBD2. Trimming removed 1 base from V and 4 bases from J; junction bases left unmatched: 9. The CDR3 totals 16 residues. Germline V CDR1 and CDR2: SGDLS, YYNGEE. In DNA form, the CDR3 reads TGTGCCAGCAGCGTATGGGCTAGCGGCGCGTCAGATACGCAGTATTTT. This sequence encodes CASSVWASGASDTQYF.

CDR3 sequence (DNA): TGCAGCGTTGAAGATCTCCAGCCCGGGACAGGGGAGACCCAGTACTTC. The encoded protein is CSVEDLQPGTGETQYF. V usage is TRBV29-1 and J usage is TRBJ2-5, with 9 bases aligning to TRBD1. CDR1 is SQVTM and CDR2 is ANQGSEA in the germline V gene. After removal of 0 bases from V and 5 bases from J, the junction contained 10 bases not matched to a gene. CDR3 size: 16 residues. The variable domain in full, completed from reference TRBV29-1 and TRBJ2-5, reads SAVISQKPSRDICQRGTSLTIQCQVDSQVTMMFWYRQQPGQSLTLIATANQGSEATYESGFVIDKFPISRPNLTFSTLTVSNMSPEDSSIYLCSVEDLQPGTGETQYFGPGTRLLVL.

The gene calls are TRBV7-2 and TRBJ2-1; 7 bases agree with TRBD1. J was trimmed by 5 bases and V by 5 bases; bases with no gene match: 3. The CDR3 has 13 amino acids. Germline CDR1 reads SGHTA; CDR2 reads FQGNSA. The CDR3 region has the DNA TGTGCCAGCAGCCCGACAGGGAACAATGAGCAGTTCTTC. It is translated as CASSPTGNNEQFF.

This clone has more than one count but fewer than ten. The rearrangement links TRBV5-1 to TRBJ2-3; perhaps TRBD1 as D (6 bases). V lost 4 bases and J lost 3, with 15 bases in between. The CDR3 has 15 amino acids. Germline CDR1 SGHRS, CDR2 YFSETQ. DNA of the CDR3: TGCGCCAGCAGCCGAACAGGGATCCCGACAGATACGCAGTATTTT. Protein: CASSRTGIPTDTQYF.

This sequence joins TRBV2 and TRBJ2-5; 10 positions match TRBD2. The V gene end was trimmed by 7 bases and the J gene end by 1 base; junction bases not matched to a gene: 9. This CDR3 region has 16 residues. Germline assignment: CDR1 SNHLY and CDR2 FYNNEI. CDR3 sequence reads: CASKIAGGLSQETQYF. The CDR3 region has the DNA TGTGCCAGCAAGATAGCGGGGGGCCTCTCCCAAGAGACCCAGTACTTC.

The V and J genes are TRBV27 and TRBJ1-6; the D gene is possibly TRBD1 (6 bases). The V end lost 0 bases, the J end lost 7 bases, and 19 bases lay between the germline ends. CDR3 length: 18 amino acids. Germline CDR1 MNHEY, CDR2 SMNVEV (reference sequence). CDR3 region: CASSLSDLRTVANSPLHF. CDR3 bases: TGTGCCAGCAGTTTATCCGACCTCCGGACAGTAGCGAATTCACCCCTCCACTTT.

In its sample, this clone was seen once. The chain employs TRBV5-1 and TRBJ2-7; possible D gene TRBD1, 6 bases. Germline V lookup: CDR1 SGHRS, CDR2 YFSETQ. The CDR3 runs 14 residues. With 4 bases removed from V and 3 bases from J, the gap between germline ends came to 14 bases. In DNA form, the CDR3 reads TGCGCCAGCAGCGTCCGGGACAACTACTACGAGCAGTACTTC. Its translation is CASSVRDNYYEQYF.

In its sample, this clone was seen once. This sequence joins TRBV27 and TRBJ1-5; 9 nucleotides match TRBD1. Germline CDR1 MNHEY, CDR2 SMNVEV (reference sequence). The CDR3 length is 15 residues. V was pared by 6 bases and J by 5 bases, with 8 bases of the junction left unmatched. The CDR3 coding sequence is TGTGCCAGCAGACCCGGGACAGGGAGTCATCAGCCCCAGCATTTT. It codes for CASRPGTGSHQPQHF.

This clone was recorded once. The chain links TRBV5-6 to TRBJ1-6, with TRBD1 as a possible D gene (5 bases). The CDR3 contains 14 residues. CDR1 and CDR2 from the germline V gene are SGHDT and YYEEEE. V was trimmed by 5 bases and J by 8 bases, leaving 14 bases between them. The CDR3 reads CASRSGTGYSPLHF. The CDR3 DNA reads TGTGCCAGCAGATCCGGGACGGGTTATTCACCCCTCCACTTT.

CDR3 loop: CASSFSGGTYEQYF. The CDR3 DNA is TGTGCCAGCAGCTTCAGTGGGGGGACGTACGAGCAGTACTTC. The chain joins TRBV7-2 to TRBJ2-7, with D perhaps TRBD2 (6 bases). V lost 3 bases to trimming and J lost 4 bases, with 13 bases between them. Germline assignment: CDR1 SGHTA and CDR2 FQGNSA. The CDR3 sequence is 14 residues long. The whole variable domain, filled in from reference TRBV7-2 and TRBJ2-7, reads GAGVSQSPSNKVTEKGKDVELRCDPISGHTALYWYRQSLGQGLEFLIYFQGNSAPDKSGLPSDRFSAERTGGSVSTLTIQRTQQEDSAVYLCASSFSGGTYEQYFGPGTRLTVT.

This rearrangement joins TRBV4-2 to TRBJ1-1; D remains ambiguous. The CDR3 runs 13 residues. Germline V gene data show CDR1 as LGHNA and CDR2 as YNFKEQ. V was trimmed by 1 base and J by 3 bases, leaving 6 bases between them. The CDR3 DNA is TGTGCCAGCAGCCAAGGTCAACACACTGAAGCTTTCTTT. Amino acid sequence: CASSQGQHTEAFF.

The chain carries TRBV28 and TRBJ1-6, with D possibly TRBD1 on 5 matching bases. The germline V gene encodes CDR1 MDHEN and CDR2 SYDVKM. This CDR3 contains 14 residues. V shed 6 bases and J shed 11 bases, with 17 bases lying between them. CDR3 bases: TGTGCCAGCAGGCCTCCGGGGGGGTCGGCACCCCTCCACTTT. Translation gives CASRPPGGSAPLHF.

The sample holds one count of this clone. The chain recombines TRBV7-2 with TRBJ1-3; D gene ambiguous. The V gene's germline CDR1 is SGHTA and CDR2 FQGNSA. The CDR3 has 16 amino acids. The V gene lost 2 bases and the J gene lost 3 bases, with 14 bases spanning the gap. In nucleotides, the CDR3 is TGTGCCAGCAGCTTAAGTTACAGTCCCCTTGGAAACACCATATATTTT. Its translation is CASSLSYSPLGNTIYF.

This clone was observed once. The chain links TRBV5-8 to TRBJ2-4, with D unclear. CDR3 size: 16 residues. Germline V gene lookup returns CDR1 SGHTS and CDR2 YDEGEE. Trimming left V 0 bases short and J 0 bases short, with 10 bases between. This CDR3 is CASSLGQILAKNIQYF. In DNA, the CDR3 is TGTGCCAGCAGCTTGGGCCAGATATTAGCCAAAAACATTCAGTACTTC.

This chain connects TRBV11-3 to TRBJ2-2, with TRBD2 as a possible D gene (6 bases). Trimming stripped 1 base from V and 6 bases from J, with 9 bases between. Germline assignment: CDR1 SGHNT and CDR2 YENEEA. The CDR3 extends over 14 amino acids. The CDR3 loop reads CASSLGRGSGELFF. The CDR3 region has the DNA TGTGCCAGCAGCTTAGGGCGGGGTTCCGGGGAGCTGTTTTTT.

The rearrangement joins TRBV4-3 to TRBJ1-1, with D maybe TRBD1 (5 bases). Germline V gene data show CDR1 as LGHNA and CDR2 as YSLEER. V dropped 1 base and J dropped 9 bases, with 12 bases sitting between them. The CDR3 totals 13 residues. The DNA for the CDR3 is TGCGCCAGCAGCCAAGGCCAGGGTCGGAAAGCTTTCTTT. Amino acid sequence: CASSQGQGRKAFF.

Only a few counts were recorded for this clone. The CDR3 region has the DNA TGTGCCAGCAGCCTCGACCGACGCACCGGGGAGCTGTTTTTT. It yields the protein CASSLDRRTGELFF. J is TRBJ2-2 and V is TRBV11-2; D unresolved. The V end lost 5 bases, the J end lost 4 bases, and 11 bases lay between the germline ends. This CDR3 is built from 14 residues. Germline-derived CDR1 and CDR2 are SGHAT and FQNNGV.

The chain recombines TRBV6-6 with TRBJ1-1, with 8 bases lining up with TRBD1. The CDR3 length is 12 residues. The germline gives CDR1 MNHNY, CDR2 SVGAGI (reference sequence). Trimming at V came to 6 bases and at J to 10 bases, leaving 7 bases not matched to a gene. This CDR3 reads CASSFDRGRAFF. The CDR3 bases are TGTGCCAGCAGCTTCGACAGGGGAAGAGCTTTCTTT.

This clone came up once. The CDR3 sequence is CASSWDPSSGNTIYF. The CDR3, as DNA: TGTGCCAGCAGTTGGGACCCTAGCTCTGGAAACACCATATATTTT. The chain uses TRBV28 and TRBJ1-3; weak D call: TRBD1 (5 bases). Germline V lookup: CDR1 MDHEN, CDR2 SYDVKM. Trimming removed 4 bases from V and 0 bases from J, with 10 bases in between. The CDR3 has 15 amino acids. Supplemented by reference TRBV28 and TRBJ1-3, the full variable domain reads DVKVTQSSRYLVKRTGEKVFLECVQDMDHENMFWYRQDPGLGLRLIYFSYDVKMKEKGDIPEGYSVSREKKERFSLILESASTNQTSMYLCASSWDPSSGNTIYFGEGSWLTVV.

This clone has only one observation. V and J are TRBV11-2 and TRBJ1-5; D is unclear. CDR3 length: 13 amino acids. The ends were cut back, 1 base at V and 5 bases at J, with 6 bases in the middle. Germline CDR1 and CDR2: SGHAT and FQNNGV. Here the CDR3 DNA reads TGTGCCAGCAGCTTAGCGTACGATCAGCCCCAGCATTTT. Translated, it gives CASSLAYDQPQHF.

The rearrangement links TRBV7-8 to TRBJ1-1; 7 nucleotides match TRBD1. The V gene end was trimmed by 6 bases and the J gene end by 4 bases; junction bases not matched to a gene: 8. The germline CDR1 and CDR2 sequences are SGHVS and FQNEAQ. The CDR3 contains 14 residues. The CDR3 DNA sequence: TGTGCCAGCAGGAGACGGGACAGATTCACTGAAGCTTTCTTT. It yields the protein CASRRRDRFTEAFF.

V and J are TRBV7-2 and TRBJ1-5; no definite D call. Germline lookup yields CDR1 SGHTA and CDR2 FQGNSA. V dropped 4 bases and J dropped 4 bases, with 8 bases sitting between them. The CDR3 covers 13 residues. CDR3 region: CASSWEVNQPQHF. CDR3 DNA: TGTGCCAGCAGCTGGGAGGTAAATCAGCCCCAGCATTTT.